Listed below are T cell receptor beta chains from one sample, sequenced in a study of regulatory T cells in long-lasting Graves disease. Each CDR3 protein is one row after TCRdb ran MiXCR on the multiplex PCR reads. The data contain about 430,000 distinct CDR3 sequences, around 20% of them singletons. Sequences were derived from peripheral blood mononuclear cells (PBMCs), sampled when the disease was refractory, from a patient treated with antithyroid drugs. These receptors were taken from a female donor with Graves disease. CDR3s include the opening cysteine and the closing phenylalanine or tryptophan.

v_gene,j_gene,CDR3aa
TRBV9,TRBJ2-1,CASSGASEVNNEQFF
TRBV12-3/TRBV12-4,TRBJ2-2,CASSRGQLDTGELFF
TRBV5-6,TRBJ2-5,CASSLTRPKETQYF
TRBV6-1,TRBJ1-2,CASSAGTPFGYTF
TRBV12-3/TRBV12-4,TRBJ2-5,CATHQGHDVGTQYF
TRBV5-6,TRBJ1-1,CASSLNYRSVSEGAFF
TRBV5-1,TRBJ2-2,CASSRGYTGELFF
TRBV9,TRBJ1-1,CASSVATGDADEAFF
TRBV3-1,TRBJ1-1,CASSLQGRGDTEAFF
TRBV13,TRBJ1-1,CASSPEDHMNTEAFF
TRBV7-3,TRBJ2-2,CASSLNSDSGTSGELFF
TRBV29-1,TRBJ1-1,CSVNGQGGTEAFF
TRBV12-3/TRBV12-4,TRBJ1-4,CASNPAFIGGATNEKLFF
TRBV25-1,TRBJ1-1,CASSATPGGNTEAFF
TRBV5-1,TRBJ1-4,CASSAGVTTNEKLFF
TRBV19,TRBJ2-7,CASRASEGAYEQYF
TRBV27,TRBJ2-7,CASSARQGLSEQYF
TRBV9,TRBJ2-5,CASKATSGPQETQYF
TRBV28,TRBJ2-7,CASSLVPGQGLSSYEQYF
TRBV10-2,TRBJ2-3,CASSDMTDTQYF
TRBV6-1,TRBJ2-5,CASKGLAGVGTQYF
TRBV20-1,TRBJ2-2,CSARKTGQSNTGELFF
TRBV12-3/TRBV12-4,TRBJ2-3,CASSAGTLSTDTQYF
TRBV20-1,TRBJ2-3,CSARGFLAGGQGFWTDTQYF
TRBV4-1,TRBJ2-7,CASSQPRLAWGGSDTYEQYF
TRBV12-3/TRBV12-4,TRBJ2-4,CASSSKTGSQNIQYF
TRBV25-1,TRBJ2-7,CASSEYNEQYF
TRBV15,TRBJ1-1,CATRQPNTEAFF
TRBV28,TRBJ2-7,CASSPRDFTDIYEQYF
TRBV20-1,TRBJ1-6,CSARDETVSPLHF
TRBV10-1,TRBJ2-7,CASSESAGVYEQYF
TRBV7-2,TRBJ1-2,CASSLAGGGNYGYTF
TRBV10-2,TRBJ2-5,CASSEGMGESRETQYF
TRBV12-3/TRBV12-4,TRBJ2-7,CASTLTALTEQYF
TRBV10-2,TRBJ1-2,CASSPDGSPRDYGYTF
TRBV5-1,TRBJ2-7,CASSTGQTKPDEQYF
TRBV2,TRBJ2-5,CASSAEGGETQYF
TRBV28,TRBJ2-7,CASSLVRTSGSYEQYF
TRBV7-2,TRBJ2-5,CASSLLRVVFQETQYF
TRBV19,TRBJ2-1,CASSSIAGAYEQFF
TRBV28,TRBJ2-7,CASSLTPGRDRPSYEQYF
TRBV7-4,TRBJ1-5,CASSLALRCQHF
TRBV5-4,TRBJ2-7,CASSFPDSYEQYF
TRBV28,TRBJ1-5,CASTHSGRQVQPQHF
TRBV28,TRBJ2-5,CASGLKQETQYF
TRBV5-6,TRBJ2-6,CASAQGGSSGANVLTF